The entry below gives a single TCR beta chain sequence along with its context. The antigen remains undetermined. The data were taken from a study of T cell responses to AZD1222 COVID-19 vaccine. Study findings and constraints: Regions left unmutated in variants are reportedly the target of nearly half of spike-specific TCRs. No day 14 peak samples; only post-peak repertoires were characterized. The study identified only five to seven AZD1222 recipients as seropositive at baseline.

Trimming removed 1 base at V and 4 bases at J, with 7 bases between. The CDR3 sequence is 14 residues long. Germline CDR1 MNHEY, CDR2 SMNVEV (reference sequence). Generated by immunoSEQ multiplex PCR, the TCRdb table keeps only in-frame clones and is missing some. The table has about 130,000 clones, about 90% seen once. The sequencing here drew on peripheral blood, taken on day 0 of AZD1222 vaccination. The TCR was taken from an adult in good health. V gene TRBV27 combines with J gene TRBJ2-2; D ambiguous. The CDR3 reads CASSLFFGTGELFF. The DNA for the CDR3 is TGTGCCAGCAGTTTATTTTTCGGCACCGGGGAGCTGTTTTTT.